Listed below are T cell receptor beta chains from one sample, sequenced in a study of blood T cell repertoires in COVID-19. Generated by immunoSEQ multiplex PCR, the TCRdb table keeps only in-frame clones and is missing some. The sample has 45,000 to 65,000 clones, more than 70% seen once; the top ten hold around 18%. The sequencing input was peripheral blood. The receptors derive from a human donor in a cohort sampled during active COVID-19. The CDR3 runs from the conserved cysteine through the conserved F or W. D genes are given only for firm matches. Not all rows give a size; the values are once, few, many and, for expanded clones, a class.

clone_size	j_call	d_call	v_call	cdr3_nt	cdr3_aa
once	TRBJ2-5	TRBD2	TRBV4-3	TGCGCCAGCAGCCAAGATAGGAGCGGGGGTGGGGAGACCCAGTACTTC	CASSQDRSGGGETQYF
NA	TRBJ2-5	TRBD2	TRBV7-2	TGTGCCAGTACCCCCGGGGCGGGGGGCGGAGAGACCCAGTACTTC	CASTPGAGGGETQYF
NA	TRBJ2-2	TRBD2	TRBV16	TGTGCCAGCAGCCAATCGGCGAGACTAGCGGGGGCTACGAAAGGGGAGCTGTTTTTT	CASSQSARLAGATKGELFF
NA	TRBJ2-2	TRBD1	TRBV5-1	TGCGCCAGCAGCTTATCCCGGACAGGGAATTACGGGGAGCTGTTTTTT	CASSLSRTGNYGELFF
NA	TRBJ2-3	TRBD2	TRBV4-2	TGTGCCAGCAGCCAAGGCGTAGCGGGGGGCACAGATACGCAGTATTTT	CASSQGVAGGTDTQYF
NA	TRBJ2-5	NA	TRBV12-5	TGTGCTAGTGGCCGCCAAATTCGGCAAGAGACCCAGTACTTC	CASGRQIRQETQYF
NA	TRBJ2-5	TRBD1	TRBV24-1	TGTGCCACCAGTGATCCGGCAGGGGGAGAGACCCAGTACTTC	CATSDPAGGETQYF
NA	TRBJ2-7	NA	TRBV7-2	TGTGCCAGCAGCTTAATCGGCGGGTACTACGAGCAGTACTTC	CASSLIGGYYEQYF
NA	TRBJ2-2	NA	TRBV7-6	TGTGCCAGCAGCCTATCCTCGACGGGGAACACCGGGGAGCTGTTTTTT	CASSLSSTGNTGELFF
NA	TRBJ2-7	TRBD2	TRBV19	TGTGCCAGTAGTCTGACTAGCGGAACGTACGAGCAGTACTTC	CASSLTSGTYEQYF
NA	TRBJ2-2	NA	TRBV6-6	TGTGCCAGCAGTACAGGGTCGGAGGTCGGGGAGCTGTTTTTT	CASSTGSEVGELFF
NA	TRBJ1-6	NA	TRBV7-2	TGTGCCAGCAGCACACGGACAGCTTTCAATTCACCCCTCCACTTT	CASSTRTAFNSPLHF
NA	TRBJ1-5	TRBD1	TRBV6-2/TRBV6-3	TGTGCCAGCAGCATGGGACAGGGTCCCCATCAGCCCCAGCATTTT	CASSMGQGPHQPQHF
NA	TRBJ1-2	TRBD1	TRBV5-6	TGTGCCAGCAGCTTCGGGACAGGGGGCTACACCTTC	CASSFGTGGYTF
once	TRBJ2-7	NA	TRBV2	TGTGCCAGCAGCTTCGTGGGGACTGACGAGCAGTACTTC	CASSFVGTDEQYF
few	TRBJ1-5	TRBD1	TRBV6-2/TRBV6-3	TGTGCCAGCAGTTACTCTTCCAGGGGGCGCGATCAGCCCCAGCATTTT	CASSYSSRGRDQPQHF
NA	TRBJ1-6	TRBD1	TRBV9	TGTGCCAGCAGCGGGGGGAGACAGGGTGGTAATTCACCCCTCCACTTT	CASSGGRQGGNSPLHF
NA	TRBJ1-5	NA	TRBV18	TGTGCCAGCTCACGAGACGTATTTCGGGGCAATCAGCCCCAGCATTTT	CASSRDVFRGNQPQHF
NA	TRBJ2-3	TRBD1	TRBV15	TGTGCCACCAGCAGAGGGACAGGGGAAACAGATACGCAGTATTTT	CATSRGTGETDTQYF
NA	TRBJ1-4	NA	TRBV7-2	TGTGCCAGCAGCTTAGCTGATTCCCGGACAAAGTCGAAACTGTTTTTT	CASSLADSRTKSKLFF
few	TRBJ1-2	TRBD1	TRBV6-2/TRBV6-3	TGTGCCAGCAGTTACTCGACAGGGGCCTATGGCTACACCTTC	CASSYSTGAYGYTF
NA	TRBJ1-2	NA	TRBV7-2	TGTGCCAGCAGCTTAGCCCAGACGGGGGGCGGCTATGGCTACACCTTC	CASSLAQTGGGYGYTF
NA	TRBJ2-5	TRBD1	TRBV6-2/TRBV6-3	TGTGCCAGCAGCCCGACAGGGCGAGAGACCCAGTACTTC	CASSPTGRETQYF
few	TRBJ1-6	NA	TRBV27	TGTGCCAGCAGTTTTGCCACTCGGGGAGCACCCCTCCACTTT	CASSFATRGAPLHF
NA	TRBJ1-1	NA	TRBV7-2	TGTGCCAGCAGTTCGTCCACTTACACTGAAGCTTTCTTT	CASSSSTYTEAFF
NA	TRBJ2-3	NA	TRBV27	TGTGCCAGCAGTCCAGGACAAATGAACCTAAGGGATACGCAGTATTTT	CASSPGQMNLRDTQYF
NA	TRBJ2-2	NA	TRBV7-7	TGTGCCAGCAGCTTAGATGAGCCCGGGGAGCTGTTTTTT	CASSLDEPGELFF
NA	TRBJ2-5	TRBD2	TRBV6-5	TGTGCCAGCAGACAAAGCGGGGGACAAGAGACCCAGTACTTC	CASRQSGGQETQYF
NA	TRBJ2-7	TRBD1	TRBV4-2	TGTGCCAGCAGCCAAGATACCCTGCAGACAGGGCCCTACGAGCAGTACTTC	CASSQDTLQTGPYEQYF
few	TRBJ2-3	NA	TRBV12-3/TRBV12-4	TGTGCCAGCAGTCCTTACACAGATACGCAGTATTTT	CASSPYTDTQYF
NA	TRBJ2-1	TRBD2	TRBV19	TGTGCCAGTAGTATTCTGACTAGCGGGGGGTACTACAATGAGCAGTTCTTC	CASSILTSGGYYNEQFF
NA	TRBJ2-5	NA	TRBV11-2	TGTGCCAGCAGCTTAGCGGAGACCCAGTACTTC	CASSLAETQYF
NA	TRBJ1-1	TRBD1	TRBV6-2/TRBV6-3	TGTGCCAGCAGTTTTGGGACAGGAAGAACTGAAGCTTTCTTT	CASSFGTGRTEAFF
NA	TRBJ2-3	TRBD2	TRBV4-3	TGCGCCAGGCCCCCGTGCGGGGGGCCCCTCACAGATACGCAGTATTTT	CARPPCGGPLTDTQYF
NA	TRBJ2-5	TRBD2	TRBV19	TGTGCCAGTAGTACTAGCCCGGGACTAGGTAGGAAGACCCAGTACTTC	CASSTSPGLGRKTQYF
once	TRBJ1-2	NA	TRBV4-3	TGCGCCAGCAGCCAAGATTTGGGGGCGAATAACTATGGCTACACCTTC	CASSQDLGANNYGYTF
NA	TRBJ1-2	NA	TRBV6-2/TRBV6-3	TGTGCCAGCAGTTCTCCCCCCCGGCGGGGGTCGGGCTACACCTTC	CASSSPPRRGSGYTF
NA	TRBJ1-2	TRBD1	TRBV9	TGTGCCAGCAGCGTAGCTGCAGGACAGGGGACTGGCTACACCTTC	CASSVAAGQGTGYTF
NA	TRBJ1-1	TRBD1	TRBV29-1	TGCAGCGTTGTTTACTTTAACCGGGACAGGGGGGAAGCTTTCTTT	CSVVYFNRDRGEAFF
NA	TRBJ1-1	NA	TRBV5-4	TGTGCCAGCAGCTTTGGGGGCAGGACTGAAGCTTTCTTT	CASSFGGRTEAFF
NA	TRBJ2-1	TRBD1	TRBV6-5	TGTGCCAGCAGTTACGAGGGGGCCCCCTACAATGAGCAGTTCTTC	CASSYEGAPYNEQFF
NA	TRBJ1-1	TRBD1	TRBV25-1	TGTGCCAGCAGTCATGGGACAGGGGGTCCCACTGAAGCTTTCTTT	CASSHGTGGPTEAFF
NA	TRBJ1-2	NA	TRBV6-5	TGTGCCAGCAGACGGTTCTCTCCCTATGGCTACACCTTC	CASRRFSPYGYTF
NA	TRBJ2-2	TRBD1	TRBV4-2	TGTGCCAGCAGCCTCTCCGGGACAGGGCTCACCGGGGAGCTGTTTTTT	CASSLSGTGLTGELFF
NA	TRBJ2-5	NA	TRBV12-3/TRBV12-4	TGTGCCAGCTCCCTGAGTGGTACCCAGTACTTC	CASSLSGTQYF
NA	TRBJ2-1	TRBD1	TRBV6-6	TGTGCCAGCAGTTTGCGGACAGGAGCCTTTTCCTTTGAGCAGTTCTTC	CASSLRTGAFSFEQFF
NA	TRBJ2-3	NA	TRBV4-1	TGCGCCAGCAGCCCGGACTCGGGGGTGGCAGATACGCAGTATTTT	CASSPDSGVADTQYF